The 10 T cell receptor beta chains below were found in one sample sequenced in a study of blood T cell repertoires in COVID-19. The assay was immunoSEQ multiplex PCR, and TCRdb's table has in-frame clones only and misses some. The data show under 150,000 clones, more than 80% seen once. Sequenced input: peripheral blood. Receptor source: a human donor in a cohort sampled during active COVID-19.

The chain recombines TRBV7-2 with TRBJ2-2, with 9 nucleotides matching TRBD2. CDR1 is SGHTA, CDR2 FQGNSA, per germline. V lost 5 bases, J lost 4 bases, and 5 bases stayed unmatched. CDR3 size: 15 residues. The chain's CDR3 is CASSQTSGATGELFF. The CDR3 region has the DNA TGTGCCAGCAGCCAGACTAGCGGAGCCACCGGGGAGCTGTTTTTT. The variable domain in full, completed from reference TRBV7-2 and TRBJ2-2, reads GAGVSQSPSNKVTEKGKDVELRCDPISGHTALYWYRQSLGQGLEFLIYFQGNSAPDKSGLPSDRFSAERTGGSVSTLTIQRTQQEDSAVYLCASSQTSGATGELFFGEGSRLTVL.

The chain joins TRBV24-1 to TRBJ2-1, with 13 bases matching TRBD2. Germline V gene data show CDR1 as KGHDR and CDR2 as SFDVKD. This CDR3 has 16 amino acids. The V gene end was trimmed by 9 bases and the J gene end by 4 bases; junction bases not matched to a gene: 8. The CDR3 protein is CATATSGRGGYNEQFF. CDR3 in DNA: TGTGCCACCGCCACTAGCGGGAGGGGTGGGTACAATGAGCAGTTCTTC.

The DNA for the CDR3 is TGCGCCAGCAGCTGGACTGATAACACTGAAGCTTTCTTT. Translation gives CASSWTDNTEAFF. The V call is TRBV5-1, the J call TRBJ1-1, with D unresolved. V lost 3 bases, J lost 2 bases, and 8 bases lay in between. Germline V gene data show CDR1 as SGHRS and CDR2 as YFSETQ. CDR3 length equals 13 residues.

The genes are TRBV19 and TRBJ1-5; D is unresolved. Germline V lookup: CDR1 LNHDA, CDR2 SQIVND (reference sequence). Trimming shortened V by 3 bases and J by 4 bases, and 19 bases separated the two germline ends. CDR3 length: 17 amino acids. The CDR3, as DNA: TGTGCCAGTAGTATTTCGCCGTTTAAGCTGTTTAATCAGCCCCAGCATTTT. Amino acid sequence: CASSISPFKLFNQPQHF.

The gene calls are TRBV9 and TRBJ2-4, with D maybe TRBD1 (5 bases). Germline V gene lookup returns CDR1 SGDLS and CDR2 YYNGEE. Trimming removed 4 bases at V and 8 bases at J, with 13 bases between. The CDR3 runs 13 residues. The CDR3 sequence: CASSPTDRDIQYF. The CDR3 nucleotides read TGTGCCAGCAGCCCCACTGACAGAGACATTCAGTACTTC.

The chain employs TRBV30 and TRBJ2-5, with D uncertain. V was pared by 0 bases and J by 5 bases, with 10 bases between. The CDR3 is made up of 13 amino acids. CDR1 is GTSNPN, CDR2 SVGIG, per germline (reference sequence). The CDR3 reads CAWSVQMLETQYF. In nucleotides, the CDR3 is TGTGCCTGGAGTGTACAAATGTTGGAGACCCAGTACTTC. Looking up the rest from reference TRBV30 and TRBJ2-5 gives the full variable domain: SQTIHQWPATLVQPVGSPLSLECTVEGTSNPNLYWYRQAAGRGLQLLFYSVGIGQISSEVPQNLSASRPQDRQFILSSKKLLLSDSGFYLCAWSVQMLETQYFGPGTRLLVL.

The genes are TRBV7-2 and TRBJ2-3, with 13 positions matching TRBD2. There are 19 residues in the CDR3. After removal of 4 bases from V and 2 bases from J, the junction contained 12 bases not matched to a gene. Per the germline V gene, CDR1 is SGHTA and CDR2 is FQGNSA. The CDR3 loop reads CASSSRGLAGVPNTDTQYF. CDR3 nucleotide sequence: TGTGCCAGCAGCTCGAGAGGACTAGCGGGGGTTCCGAACACAGATACGCAGTATTTT.

The V and J genes are TRBV9 and TRBJ1-2, with D perhaps TRBD1 (6 bases). The CDR3 length is 17 residues. Germline V gene lookup returns CDR1 SGDLS and CDR2 YYNGEE. The V end was cut by 0 bases, the J end by 4 bases, with 19 bases between. The CDR3 protein is CASSVDPWATGGYGYTF. The CDR3 region has the DNA TGTGCCAGCAGCGTAGATCCTTGGGCGACAGGCGGCTATGGCTACACCTTC.

The V and J genes are TRBV18 and TRBJ2-7; 8 bases match TRBD1. With 1 base clipped from V and 6 bases from J, the junction kept 5 bases outside the gene matches. Germline CDR1 and CDR2: KGHSH and LQKENI. The CDR3 covers 14 residues. The chain's CDR3 is CASSPQDRVGEQYF. For the CDR3, the DNA is TGTGCCAGCTCACCACAGGACAGGGTAGGCGAGCAGTACTTC.

This clone was seen a single time. The J gene is TRBJ1-5, the V gene TRBV6-6; D is unclear. CDR1 MNHNY and CDR2 SVGAGI come from the germline V gene (reference sequence). Between the trimmed V and J ends, which lost 7 bases and 0 bases, there was a span of 13 bases. The CDR3 totals 15 residues. The CDR3 region has the DNA TGTGCCAGCAACATAGGACTGATTAGCAATCAGCCCCAGCATTTT. Residues: CASNIGLISNQPQHF.